Listed below are T cell receptor beta chains from one sample, sequenced in a study of siplizumab effects on memory and regulatory T cells. Sequencing was performed with immunoSEQ multiplex PCR; in TCRdb, only in-frame clones are kept and a portion is missing. The sample shows under 140,000 clones, roughly 92% of them seen only once. Sequenced sample: CD4+ T cells sorted from blood. The receptors stem from a human donor in good health. Each CDR3 is given with its conserved first and last residue. A D gene is named only where the DNA matches it firmly. Rows give clone size only sometimes, using once, few, many, or a class for an expanded clone.

J gene: TRBJ2-5; V gene: TRBV21-1; D gene: .; clone size: .; CDR3 DNA: TGTGCCAGCAGCCCTCCGACTAGCGGGGGGGTCCAAGAGACCCAGTACTTC; CDR3 protein: CASSPPTSGGVQETQYF
J gene: TRBJ1-3; V gene: TRBV30; D gene: .; clone size: .; CDR3 DNA: TGTGCCTGGAGTGGCAGCAGGGTCTCTGGAAACACCATATATTTT; CDR3 protein: CAWSGSRVSGNTIYF
J gene: TRBJ1-2; V gene: TRBV29-1; D gene: TRBD1; clone size: .; CDR3 DNA: TGCAGCGTTGGGAAGGGGGCGGGTGGCTACACCTTC; CDR3 protein: CSVGKGAGGYTF
J gene: TRBJ1-6; V gene: TRBV15; D gene: .; clone size: .; CDR3 DNA: TGTGCCACCAGGGGTCAGGGTGGTTCACCCCTCCACTTT; CDR3 protein: CATRGQGGSPLHF
J gene: TRBJ2-7; V gene: TRBV6-5; D gene: .; clone size: .; CDR3 DNA: TGTGCCAGCAGTTACTCGACACATGGCTACGAGCAGTACTTC; CDR3 protein: CASSYSTHGYEQYF
J gene: TRBJ1-1; V gene: TRBV5-4; D gene: .; clone size: .; CDR3 DNA: TGTGCCAGCAGCAGGGTCGTAGGCGGGAATACTGAAGCTTTCTTT; CDR3 protein: CASSRVVGGNTEAFF
J gene: TRBJ1-5; V gene: TRBV19; D gene: .; clone size: .; CDR3 DNA: TGTGCCAGTAGTATAGTTAGCGCGTACTATGATCAGCCCCAGCATTTT; CDR3 protein: CASSIVSAYYDQPQHF
J gene: TRBJ2-3; V gene: TRBV12-5; D gene: TRBD1; clone size: .; CDR3 DNA: TGTGCTAGTTTCGCCGCGGGACAGGGTTTACAGTATTTT; CDR3 protein: CASFAAGQGLQYF
J gene: TRBJ2-2; V gene: TRBV19; D gene: .; clone size: .; CDR3 DNA: TGTGCCACCACAGGATGGAAGGATTACGGGGAGCTGTTTTTT; CDR3 protein: CATTGWKDYGELFF
J gene: TRBJ1-3; V gene: TRBV5-1; D gene: .; clone size: .; CDR3 DNA: TGCGCCAGCAGCTTGGAGGGATCCGGAAACACCATATATTTT; CDR3 protein: CASSLEGSGNTIYF
J gene: TRBJ2-1; V gene: TRBV19; D gene: .; clone size: .; CDR3 DNA: TGTGCCAGTACTACTCGAAAGGGGGGGGCGTTTTACCATGAGCAGTTCTTC; CDR3 protein: CASTTRKGGAFYHEQFF
J gene: TRBJ1-3; V gene: TRBV5-6; D gene: .; clone size: .; CDR3 DNA: TGTGCCAGCAGCTTGGCCAAAAGCTCTGGAAACACCATATATTTT; CDR3 protein: CASSLAKSSGNTIYF
J gene: TRBJ1-1; V gene: TRBV7-9; D gene: .; clone size: few; CDR3 DNA: TGTGCCAGCAGCTCGGACGATACTGAAGCTTTCTTT; CDR3 protein: CASSSDDTEAFF
J gene: TRBJ2-7; V gene: TRBV18; D gene: .; clone size: .; CDR3 DNA: TGTGCCAGCTCACCACCGTCGCAGGGGGGAGACGAGCAGTACTTC; CDR3 protein: CASSPPSQGGDEQYF
J gene: TRBJ2-5; V gene: TRBV5-1; D gene: .; clone size: .; CDR3 DNA: TGCGCCAGCAGCTTGGGGGGGAGCGAGACCCAGTACTTC; CDR3 protein: CASSLGGSETQYF
J gene: TRBJ2-4; V gene: TRBV29-1; D gene: TRBD1; clone size: .; CDR3 DNA: TGCAGCGTTGGGCGGGGACAGGGGGCCAAAAACATTCAGTACTTC; CDR3 protein: CSVGRGQGAKNIQYF
J gene: TRBJ2-7; V gene: TRBV5-1; D gene: TRBD2; clone size: .; CDR3 DNA: TGCGCCAGCAGCTTACGGCGGGAGGGCCGATACGAGCAGTACTTC; CDR3 protein: CASSLRREGRYEQYF
J gene: TRBJ2-1; V gene: TRBV2; D gene: TRBD2; clone size: .; CDR3 DNA: TGTGCCAGCACAGCGGGACCGAGCTCCTACAATGAGCAGTTCTTC; CDR3 protein: CASTAGPSSYNEQFF
J gene: TRBJ1-1; V gene: TRBV7-9; D gene: .; clone size: once; CDR3 DNA: TGTGCCAGCAGCTTAGAGGGCAGGGACTATGAAGCTTTCTTT; CDR3 protein: CASSLEGRDYEAFF
J gene: TRBJ2-5; V gene: TRBV29-1; D gene: .; clone size: .; CDR3 DNA: TGCAGCGTTGAAGATGGGGGCGGGGAGACCCAGTACTTC; CDR3 protein: CSVEDGGGETQYF
J gene: TRBJ2-7; V gene: TRBV25-1; D gene: .; clone size: .; CDR3 DNA: TGTGCCAGCACAACCGGGACAAAGAACGAGCAGTACTTC; CDR3 protein: CASTTGTKNEQYF
J gene: TRBJ2-1; V gene: TRBV2; D gene: .; clone size: .; CDR3 DNA: TGTGCCAGCTCTGTTGACAGAAACAATGAGCAGTTCTTC; CDR3 protein: CASSVDRNNEQFF
J gene: TRBJ2-3; V gene: TRBV10-1; D gene: TRBD1; clone size: once; CDR3 DNA: TGCGCCAGCAGTGAGAAGACAGGGTTATGGAGATCGACGAGCACAGATACGCAGTATTTT; CDR3 protein: CASSEKTGLWRSTSTDTQYF
J gene: TRBJ1-1; V gene: TRBV18; D gene: .; clone size: .; CDR3 DNA: TGTGCCAGCTCATCCTCGGGGGGGGCGATCACTGAAGCTTTCTTT; CDR3 protein: CASSSSGGAITEAFF
J gene: TRBJ1-5; V gene: TRBV18; D gene: .; clone size: .; CDR3 DNA: TGTGCCAGCTCACCTTACAGGGCTCAGGGGTCTGATCAGCCCCAGCATTTT; CDR3 protein: CASSPYRAQGSDQPQHF
J gene: TRBJ2-5; V gene: TRBV9; D gene: .; clone size: .; CDR3 DNA: TGTGCCAGCAGCGTAGGGAACGTGGGACAAGAGACCCAGTACTTC; CDR3 protein: CASSVGNVGQETQYF
J gene: TRBJ1-5; V gene: TRBV5-6; D gene: .; clone size: .; CDR3 DNA: TGTGCCAGCAGCTTCCAGGGGTATAGCAATCAGCCCCAGCATTTT; CDR3 protein: CASSFQGYSNQPQHF
J gene: TRBJ2-7; V gene: TRBV6-1; D gene: TRBD1; clone size: .; CDR3 DNA: TGTGCCAGCAGTGAAGCTCGAGGAGAGGGGGCGGGCGAGCAGTACTTC; CDR3 protein: CASSEARGEGAGEQYF
J gene: TRBJ1-2; V gene: TRBV10-3; D gene: TRBD1; clone size: .; CDR3 DNA: TGTGCCATCAGTGAGCCCCGGGGACAGGGTACCTATGGCTACACCTTC; CDR3 protein: CAISEPRGQGTYGYTF
J gene: TRBJ1-2; V gene: TRBV6-5; D gene: TRBD1; clone size: .; CDR3 DNA: TGTGCCAGCAGTTTACAGGGGGCAAGAGGTGGCTACACCTTC; CDR3 protein: CASSLQGARGGYTF
J gene: TRBJ1-1; V gene: TRBV7-3; D gene: .; clone size: .; CDR3 DNA: TGTGCCAGCAGCTCTGCCGCCCAGACTGAAGCTTTCTTT; CDR3 protein: CASSSAAQTEAFF
J gene: TRBJ2-3; V gene: TRBV7-7; D gene: .; clone size: .; CDR3 DNA: TGTGCCAGCAGCCCTGAGGGCGGGACAAGCACAGATACGCAGTATTTT; CDR3 protein: CASSPEGGTSTDTQYF
J gene: TRBJ2-2; V gene: TRBV18; D gene: .; clone size: .; CDR3 DNA: TGTGCCAGCTCACCCCCGGCAGGGCGTTACGGGGAGCTGTTTTTT; CDR3 protein: CASSPPAGRYGELFF
J gene: TRBJ2-7; V gene: TRBV6-6; D gene: .; clone size: .; CDR3 DNA: TGTGCCAGCCTATTACCGGGAAGCTCCTACGAGCAGTACTTC; CDR3 protein: CASLLPGSSYEQYF
J gene: TRBJ1-1; V gene: TRBV14; D gene: .; clone size: once; CDR3 DNA: TGTGCCAGCAGCCCGCATCAGAACACTGAAGCTTTCTTT; CDR3 protein: CASSPHQNTEAFF
J gene: TRBJ2-7; V gene: TRBV7-9; D gene: .; clone size: few; CDR3 DNA: TGTGCCAGCAGCTTAGGTGTGCCGGCTACCTACGAGCAGTACTTC; CDR3 protein: CASSLGVPATYEQYF
J gene: TRBJ1-1; V gene: TRBV21-1; D gene: .; clone size: .; CDR3 DNA: TGTGCCAGCAGACTTCAAAGGGACAGGGGGCCTACCATCACTGAAGCTTTCTTT; CDR3 protein: CASRLQRDRGPTITEAFF
J gene: TRBJ2-1; V gene: TRBV4-1; D gene: TRBD2; clone size: .; CDR3 DNA: TGCGCCAGCAGCCAGGAGACTAGCGGGAGTGAGCAGTTCTTC; CDR3 protein: CASSQETSGSEQFF